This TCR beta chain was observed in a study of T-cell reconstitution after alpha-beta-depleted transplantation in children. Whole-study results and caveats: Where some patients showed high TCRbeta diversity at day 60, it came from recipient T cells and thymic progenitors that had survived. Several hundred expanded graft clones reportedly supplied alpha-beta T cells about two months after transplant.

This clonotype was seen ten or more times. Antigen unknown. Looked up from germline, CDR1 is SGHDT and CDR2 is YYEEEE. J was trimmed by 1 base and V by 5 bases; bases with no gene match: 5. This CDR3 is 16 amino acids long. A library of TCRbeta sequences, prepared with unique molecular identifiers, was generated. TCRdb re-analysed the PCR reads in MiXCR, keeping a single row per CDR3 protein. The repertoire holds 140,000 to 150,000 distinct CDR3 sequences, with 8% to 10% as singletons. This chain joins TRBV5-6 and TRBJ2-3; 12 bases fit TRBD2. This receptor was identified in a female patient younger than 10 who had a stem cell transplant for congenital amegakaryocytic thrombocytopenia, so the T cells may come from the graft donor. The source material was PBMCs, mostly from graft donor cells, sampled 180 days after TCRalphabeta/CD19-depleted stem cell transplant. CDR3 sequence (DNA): TGTGCCAGCAGACTGAGACTAGCGGGGGGCACAGATACGCAGTATTTT. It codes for CASRLRLAGGTDTQYF. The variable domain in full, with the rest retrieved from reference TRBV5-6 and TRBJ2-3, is DAGVTQSPTHLIKTRGQQVTLRCSPKSGHDTVSWYQQALGQGPQFIFQYYEEEERQRGNFPDRFSGHQFPNYSSELNVNALLLGDSALYLCASRLRLAGGTDTQYFGPGTRLTVL.